This TCR beta chain was found in a study of blood T cells in healthy people across ages. Then a second PCR, running roughly 6 to 12 cycles, was carried out with a sample-barcoded 5' primer and a J-beta primer mix. Each cDNA molecule received a tag from a template-switch adaptor that had 12 random nucleotides. Any given sample supplied a minimum of 3 million CDR3-containing paired-end reads. Via MiXCR, TCRdb re-called the 5' RACE reads, giving one row per CDR3 protein. In the table there are some 860,000 distinct CDR3 sequences, about 61% of which are singletons. Overall study findings and caveats: While age rose, TCR beta diversity per million T cells dropped in a roughly linear way.

With V trimmed by 5 bases and J by 5 bases, 4 bases remained unmatched. The CDR3 has 14 amino acids. Germline V gives CDR1 MNHEY, CDR2 SVGAGI. On this clonotype itself: The target antigen is unknown.

The sequencing input was blood. This clonotype originated in a man aged 35 to 55 in good health. This sequence joins TRBV6-5 and TRBJ1-4; 8 bases match TRBD1. CDR3 sequence: CASSDRGRNEKLFF. Here the CDR3 DNA reads TGTGCCAGCAGTGACAGGGGTCGAAATGAAAAACTGTTTTTT.